Presented here are 24 T cell receptor beta chains from one specimen sequenced in a study of cytomegalovirus exposure and HLA in healthy donors. The PCR ran on 60 Vbeta and 13 Jbeta primers. Profiling relied on immunoSEQ multiplex PCR, and the TCRdb table lists in-frame clones only, not all of them. The profile shows roughly 240,000 clones, roughly 84% of them singletons. The sample consisted of PBMCs. These receptors originate from a girl aged 2 to 10 in good health and CMV-seronegative.

The V and J genes are TRBV9 and TRBJ2-5, with 13 bases lining up with TRBD2. Trimming took 3 bases from V and 1 from J; bases not matched to a gene: 0. Germline CDR1 SGDLS, CDR2 YYNGEE. This CDR3 region has 15 residues. CDR3 in amino acids: CASSGLAGGQETQYF. The CDR3 DNA follows: TGTGCCAGCAGCGGACTAGCGGGGGGCCAAGAGACCCAGTACTTC.

The chain is built from TRBV5-4 and TRBJ2-5; 8 positions agree with TRBD1. This CDR3 spans 13 amino acids. J was trimmed by 7 bases and V by 4 bases; bases with no gene match: 6. Germline-derived CDR1 and CDR2 are SGHNT and YYREEE (reference sequence). The CDR3 DNA reads TGTGCCAGCAGCGGTGGACAGGGAGGGACCCAGTACTTC. Its protein product is CASSGGQGGTQYF.

CDR3: CASSGLAGPFTDTQYF. The CDR3 DNA reads TGTGCCAGCAGTGGACTAGCGGGGCCATTCACAGATACGCAGTATTTT. The chain uses TRBV27 and TRBJ2-3, with 12 bases aligning to TRBD2. CDR1 and CDR2 from the germline V gene are MNHEY and SMNVEV (reference sequence). The CDR3 is 16 amino acids. Trimming removed 5 bases from V and 2 bases from J; junction bases left unmatched: 5.

The chain employs TRBV6-1 and TRBJ2-2, with TRBD2 matching over 9 bases. Germline trimming cut 3 bases from V and 5 bases from J; bases unmatched to any gene: 10. From germline, CDR1 is MNHNS and CDR2 SASEGT. The CDR3 has 17 residues. DNA for the CDR3: TGTGCCAGCAGTGACGGGGGCGGGAGGGCATATACCGGGGAGCTGTTTTTT. It is translated as CASSDGGGRAYTGELFF.

In this sample, this clone turned up once. The rearrangement uses TRBV6-6 and TRBJ2-7; no reliable D call. Trimming stripped 2 bases from V and 3 bases from J, with 5 bases between. The CDR3 spans 12 residues. CDR1 is MNHNY and CDR2 is SVGAGI in the germline V gene (reference sequence). CDR3 residues: CASSYSFYEQYF. For the CDR3, the DNA is TGTGCCAGCAGTTACAGCTTCTACGAGCAGTACTTC.

The CDR3 loop reads CASTQPAGLPDTQYF. CDR3 coding DNA: TGTGCCAGCACGCAGCCAGCGGGGTTGCCAGATACGCAGTATTTT. V is TRBV6-1 and J is TRBJ2-3; 7 nucleotides agree with TRBD2. Unmatched junction bases numbered 11, after V lost 7 bases and J lost 4 bases. Germline loops: CDR1 MNHNS, CDR2 SASEGT. CDR3 size: 15 residues.

The rearrangement joins TRBV6-5 to TRBJ1-2; no firm D call. Germline loops: CDR1 MNHEY, CDR2 SVGAGI. V was cut by 0 bases and J by 5 bases, with 10 bases left in between. The CDR3 is made up of 14 amino acids. CDR3 loop: CASSYSPGAYGYTF. CDR3 sequence (DNA): TGTGCCAGCAGTTACTCCCCAGGCGCTTATGGCTACACCTTC.

The rearrangement joins TRBV2 to TRBJ2-1; TRBD1 is a possible D gene (5 bases). The germline V gene encodes CDR1 SNHLY and CDR2 FYNNEI. CDR3 length: 12 residues. The germline V and J ends were trimmed by 3 bases and 5 bases, with 5 bases remaining between them. The CDR3 reads CASSDRDNEQFF. CDR3 DNA: TGTGCCAGCAGTGACAGGGACAATGAGCAGTTCTTC.

This clone has a handful of counts. The chain combines TRBV18 with TRBJ2-7; 9 nucleotides line up with TRBD2. The junction had 16 bases not matched to a gene; V was cut back by 6 bases and J by 7 bases. The CDR3 contains 16 residues. CDR1 is KGHSH and CDR2 is LQKENI in the germline V gene. The CDR3 here is CASSRQGLAGQGEQYF. The CDR3 coding sequence is TGTGCCAGCTCGCGGCAGGGGCTAGCGGGGCAAGGGGAGCAGTACTTC.

This rearrangement joins TRBV30 to TRBJ2-5, with 13 bases identical to TRBD2. The end of the DNA fits TRBJ2-7 better, so the J call may be wrong. Per the germline V gene, CDR1 is GTSNPN and CDR2 is SVGIG (reference sequence). The CDR3 consists of 16 residues. The chain's CDR3 is CAWSVPGLAGAHEQYF. The CDR3 DNA sequence: TGTGCCTGGAGTGTACCAGGACTAGCGGGAGCCCACGAGCAGTACTTC.

This clone was found once. The V call is TRBV2, the J call TRBJ2-4, with D perhaps matching TRBD1 (5 bases). The germline V gene has CDR1 SNHLY and CDR2 FYNNEI. The CDR3 covers 14 residues. V was pared by 7 bases and J by 1 base, with 11 bases between. The CDR3 DNA sequence: TGTGCCAGCAACATGCAGGGCGCCAAAAACATTCAGTACTTC. Translating it yields CASNMQGAKNIQYF.

This chain uses TRBV19 with TRBJ1-1; D gene unclear. Germline V gene sequence: CDR1 LNHDA, CDR2 SQIVND (reference sequence). V lost 5 bases and J 0 bases, leaving 16 bases between the germline ends. The CDR3 has 16 residues. The CDR3: CASSLSPRGLNTEAFF. In DNA form, the CDR3 reads TGTGCCAGTAGTCTATCCCCTCGCGGTCTGAACACTGAAGCTTTCTTT.

Here the CDR3 reads CASTYRAGNQPQHF. CDR3 nucleotides: TGTGCCAGCACCTACAGGGCCGGCAATCAGCCCCAGCATTTT. V usage is TRBV6-6 and J usage is TRBJ1-5, with a tentative D call TRBD1 (6 bases). V was clipped by 7 bases and J by 2 bases, with 12 bases between them. Germline lookup yields CDR1 MNHNY and CDR2 SVGAGI (reference sequence). There are 14 residues in the CDR3.

This chain joins TRBV5-1 and TRBJ2-3; TRBD2 aligns across 13 bases. The V gene end was trimmed by 0 bases and the J gene end by 4 bases; junction bases not matched to a gene: 5. The length of the CDR3 is 17 residues. Germline lookup yields CDR1 SGHRS and CDR2 YFSETQ. The CDR3 sequence: CASSLGTSGSVADTQYF. The DNA of the CDR3 is TGCGCCAGCAGCTTGGGGACTAGCGGGAGCGTCGCAGATACGCAGTATTTT.

V gene TRBV18 combines with J gene TRBJ2-1; maybe TRBD2 (5 bases). The germline V and J ends were trimmed by 0 bases and 4 bases, with 7 bases remaining between them. CDR1 is KGHSH and CDR2 is LQKENI in the germline V gene. This CDR3 spans 14 amino acids. Here the CDR3 DNA reads TGTGCCAGCTCACCACCTAGCGCATACAATGAGCAGTTCTTC. It is translated as CASSPPSAYNEQFF.

The rearrangement joins TRBV11-3 to TRBJ1-6; no clear D gene. Trimming removed 0 bases at V and 11 bases at J, with 8 bases between. The CDR3 length is 13 residues. Germline V gene sequence: CDR1 SGHNT, CDR2 YENEEA. CDR3 nucleotides: TGTGCCAGCAGCTTAGACCCGGGAGCACCCCTCCACTTT. Translating it yields CASSLDPGAPLHF.

The rearrangement joins TRBV5-4 to TRBJ1-2; 10 bases are shared with TRBD1. This CDR3 contains 18 residues. From germline, CDR1 is SGHNT and CDR2 YYREEE (reference sequence). The V segment lost 0 bases and the J segment 4 bases; nucleotides outside the gene matches: 12. CDR3 coding DNA: TGTGCCAGCAGCTTGGCGGGGAGGGGGACAGGGGCGTCCTATGGCTACACCTTC. This gives the protein CASSLAGRGTGASYGYTF.

The chain has TRBV13 and TRBJ2-1; 7 nucleotides match TRBD2. V lost 5 bases and J lost 0; bases outside the gene matches: 7. This CDR3 contains 16 residues. CDR1 is PRHDT, CDR2 FYEKMQ, per germline (reference sequence). This chain's CDR3 is CASSPYGGSSYNEQFF. The DNA for the CDR3 is TGTGCCAGCAGCCCATACGGGGGGAGCTCCTACAATGAGCAGTTCTTC.

The chain has TRBV19 and TRBJ2-1; D gene ambiguous. Trimming cost V 1 base and J 6 bases, with 7 bases left between them. The CDR3 consists of 13 residues. From germline, CDR1 is LNHDA and CDR2 SQIVND (reference sequence). CDR3 region: CASSIAGFNEQFF. CDR3 bases: TGTGCCAGTAGTATAGCGGGTTTCAATGAGCAGTTCTTC.

This clone was detected once. This sequence joins TRBV5-1 and TRBJ2-3; D not resolved. Germline V gene lookup returns CDR1 SGHRS and CDR2 YFSETQ. The CDR3 is 11 amino acids. The V end lost 1 base, the J end lost 5 bases, and 2 bases lay between the germline ends. This chain's CDR3 is CASSLLDTQYF. For the CDR3, the DNA is TGCGCCAGCAGCTTGCTAGATACGCAGTATTTT. The variable domain in full, with the rest retrieved from reference TRBV5-1 and TRBJ2-3, is KAGVTQTPRYLIKTRGQQVTLSCSPISGHRSVSWYQQTPGQGLQFLFEYFSETQRNKGNFPGRFSGRQFSNSRSEMNVSTLELGDSALYLCASSLLDTQYFGPGTRLTVL.

The gene calls are TRBV13 and TRBJ2-7; unclear D gene. Trimming cost V 2 bases and J 3 bases, with 5 bases left between them. Germline loops: CDR1 PRHDT, CDR2 FYEKMQ (reference sequence). The CDR3 is made up of 12 amino acids. CDR3 in amino acids: CASSLPGYEQYF. CDR3 DNA sequence: TGTGCCAGCAGCTTACCGGGCTACGAGCAGTACTTC.

The chain combines TRBV14 with TRBJ1-6, with D perhaps TRBD1 (6 bases). The germline CDR1 and CDR2 sequences are SGHDN and FVKESK. V lost 0 bases and J lost 7, with 13 bases in between. This CDR3 has 16 amino acids. CDR3 in amino acids: CASSQERARGNSPLHF. CDR3 sequence (DNA): TGTGCCAGCAGCCAAGAACGGGCCAGGGGAAATTCACCCCTCCACTTT.

J is TRBJ1-5 and V is TRBV30; maybe TRBD1 (6 bases). Trimming stripped 0 bases from V and 1 base from J, with 19 bases between. This CDR3 is built from 18 residues. CDR1 GTSNPN and CDR2 SVGIG come from the germline V gene (reference sequence). The CDR3: CAWSVNRVSVGSNQPQHF. CDR3 nucleotides: TGTGCCTGGAGTGTAAACAGGGTCTCGGTTGGGAGCAATCAGCCCCAGCATTTT.

The gene calls are TRBV30 and TRBJ2-7, with 8 bases aligning to TRBD1. Trimming cost V 4 bases and J 1 base; bases outside gene matches: 15. This CDR3 has 17 residues. Germline V gene lookup returns CDR1 GTSNPN and CDR2 SVGIG (reference sequence). The CDR3, as DNA: TGTGCCTGGACTACCCGACCAGGACAGGGAACTTCCTACGAGCAGTACTTC. Translation: CAWTTRPGQGTSYEQYF.